This T cell receptor (beta chain) was sequenced during a study of T-cell memory formation after mild COVID-19. Study as a whole: The TCR clusters were mostly specific to one donor. Study conclusions and caveats: Clones that got smaller from day 15 to 85 had even CD4/CD8, while clones growing later tipped toward CD4+. Some SARS-CoV-2-responding clones were already detected in memory before infection.

Trimming left V 5 bases short and J 2 bases short, with 13 bases between. The germline gives CDR1 SEHNR, CDR2 FQNEAQ (reference sequence). The CDR3 consists of 14 residues. Concerning this clonotype itself: Its antigen is still unknown.

TCRalpha and TCRbeta libraries used 5'RACE with constant-segment primers and UMIs. TCRdb recomputed calls from the 5' RACE reads with MiXCR, one row per CDR3 protein. The sample has 130,000 to 150,000 distinct CDR3 sequences, 15% to 20% seen once. This sequence originates from an adult woman who had mild COVID-19 (a few samples of this study predate the infection). Cell type and time point are not known. This chain uses TRBV7-9 with TRBJ2-7; tentative D call: TRBD1 (7 bases). The sequenced sample was PBMCs or a T cell subset sorted from them (not recorded which). This CDR3 reads CASSAGQQTYEQYF. The CDR3 DNA follows: TGTGCCAGCAGCGCGGGACAGCAAACCTACGAGCAGTACTTC. The full variable domain, rest sourced from reference TRBV7-9 and TRBJ2-7, is DTGVSQNPRHKITKRGQNVTFRCDPISEHNRLYWYRQTLGQGPEFLTYFQNEAQLEKSRLLSDRFSAERPKGSFSTLEIQRTEQGDSAMYLCASSAGQQTYEQYFGPGTRLTVT.